This TCR beta chain derives from a study of T cell responses to AZD1222 COVID-19 vaccine (dated by TCRdb to 2020 to 2022). About the study as a whole: TCR sequencing covered over 230 trial participants: 207 given two doses of AZD1222 and about 26 given two doses of MenACWY control vaccine. Trial participants were enrolled by age into 18-55, 56-69 and 70-plus year subgroups, with about 150, 28 and 57 TCR-sequenced participants respectively. What the authors observed across the whole study: Because no day 14 peak-response samples were available, the repertoires could be characterized only after the peak T cell response. Conclusions about previously exposed vaccinees are limited because only five or six AZD1222 recipients were SARS-CoV-2 seropositive at baseline. In the small 56-69-year group, the increase in depth fell short of significance, most likely because of low power. Participants were mostly white British and included more females than males, and it was suggested by the authors that clonal diversity may have been underestimated. Vaccine-associated CD4 TCRs spanned the whole spike protein, with dominant responses in regions 160-218 and 743-854. After two AZD1222 doses, spike-specific TCR breadth and depth were significantly higher than at day 0 and than in MenACWY recipients. Reportedly, close to half of the unique spike-specific TCRs recognized epitopes lying outside the regions that are mutated in the B.1.351 and B.1.1.7 variants.

Sample time point, as interpreted from the label and publication: about 28 days (+/-7) after the second vaccine dose. Because spike-specific TCR depth and breadth did not differ between the two schedules, AZD1222 recipients who got a second dose at roughly 4 weeks were pooled with those who got a second dose at roughly 12 weeks. Vaccinee samples were obtained from the UK trials COV001 and COV002, which included a single-blind randomized controlled phase 2/3 trial of AZD1222 (ChAdOx1 nCoV-19) in healthy adults. For TCRbeta chain sequencing, PBMC samples from trial participants were taken at day 0 and at day 28 after the second dose. The CDR3 starts with the cysteine, ends with the phenylalanine, and has 15 residues. The entry retains the CDR3 DNA only, 45 bases that are in frame from base 1. Looking up the germline V gene yields CDR1 MNHEY and CDR2 SVGAGI. V is pruned by 5 bases and J by 6 bases, leaving 11 bases of the junction without a gene match.

The CDR3 regions of human TCRbeta chains were analyzed by immunosequencing. The study's processing was this. Repertoire TCRs were matched against a reference library of SARS-CoV-2-specific TCRs generated with the MIRA antigen-specificity platform. Breadth was defined as the fraction of unique TCRs that were SARS-CoV-2-associated. Depth was defined as the fraction of total T cells that were SARS-CoV-2-associated. Using the MIRA data, each spike-specific TCR was assigned both to the spike region to which the TCR was reactive and to a CD4 or CD8 class. Log10-transformed breadth and depth values were compared by one-way ANOVA with Sidak's multiple comparisons tests. TCRdb retrieved this table from immuneACCESS and kept in-frame rearrangements only. Not all clones are present; in checked studies, unresolved V genes account for under half, and no reason is known for the remainder. The D gene and trimming were derived from the DNA, and the V and J assignments and clone size from that table. Across this sample there are 45,000 to 50,000 clones, with around 91% seen only once. Clones ranked in the top ten supply approximately 5.3% of the sample.

Turning to this clone: Its antigen is currently not known. The record has no base qualities; no much larger clone is one base away.

The sequence came from an adult who received the AZD1222 COVID-19 vaccine. This sequence uses TRBV6-5 and TRBJ2-7, with 9 bases aligning to TRBD1. The starting material was peripheral blood, obtained 28 days after the second AZD1222 dose. The CDR3 here reads CASSQRQGGNREQYF. The nucleotides read TGTGCCAGCAGTCAAAGACAGGGGGGCAACCGCGAGCAGTACTTC.